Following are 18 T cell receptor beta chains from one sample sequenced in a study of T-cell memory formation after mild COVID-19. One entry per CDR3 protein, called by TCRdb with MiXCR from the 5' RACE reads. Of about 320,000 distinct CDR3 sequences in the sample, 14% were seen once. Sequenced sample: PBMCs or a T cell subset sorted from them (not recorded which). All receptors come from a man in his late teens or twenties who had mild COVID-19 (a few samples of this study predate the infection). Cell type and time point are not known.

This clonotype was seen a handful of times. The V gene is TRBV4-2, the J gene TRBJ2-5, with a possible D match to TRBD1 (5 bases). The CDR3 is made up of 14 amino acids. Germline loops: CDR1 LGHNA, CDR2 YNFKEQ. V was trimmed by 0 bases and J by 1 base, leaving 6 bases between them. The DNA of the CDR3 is TGTGCCAGCAGCCAAGATGACAGCCAAGAGACCCAGTACTTC. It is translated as CASSQDDSQETQYF.

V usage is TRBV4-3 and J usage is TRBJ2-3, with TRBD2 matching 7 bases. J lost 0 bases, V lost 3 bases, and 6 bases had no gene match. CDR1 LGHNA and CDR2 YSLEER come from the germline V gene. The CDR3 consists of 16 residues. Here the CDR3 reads CASSHNLAVSTDTQYF. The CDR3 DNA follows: TGCGCCAGCAGCCACAACCTAGCGGTTAGCACAGATACGCAGTATTTT.

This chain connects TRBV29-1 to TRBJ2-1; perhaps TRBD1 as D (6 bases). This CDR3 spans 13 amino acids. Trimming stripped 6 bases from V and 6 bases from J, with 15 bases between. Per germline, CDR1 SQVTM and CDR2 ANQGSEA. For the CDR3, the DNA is TGCAGCGTAGATAAGGACAGCGTCAATGAGCAGTTCTTC. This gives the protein CSVDKDSVNEQFF.

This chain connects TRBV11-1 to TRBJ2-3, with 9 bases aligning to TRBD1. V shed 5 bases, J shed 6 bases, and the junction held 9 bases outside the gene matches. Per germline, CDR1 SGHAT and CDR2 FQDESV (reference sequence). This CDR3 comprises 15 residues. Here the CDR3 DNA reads TGTGCCAGCAGCCACCCGGACAGGGGTCCCGATACGCAGTATTTT. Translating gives CASSHPDRGPDTQYF.

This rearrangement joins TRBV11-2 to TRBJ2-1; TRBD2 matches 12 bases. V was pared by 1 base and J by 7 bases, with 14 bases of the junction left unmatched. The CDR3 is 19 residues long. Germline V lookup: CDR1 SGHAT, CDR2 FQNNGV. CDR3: CASSLGGLLTSGGRNEQFF. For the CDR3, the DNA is TGTGCCAGCAGCTTAGGGGGTTTACTGACTAGCGGGGGCCGGAATGAGCAGTTCTTC.

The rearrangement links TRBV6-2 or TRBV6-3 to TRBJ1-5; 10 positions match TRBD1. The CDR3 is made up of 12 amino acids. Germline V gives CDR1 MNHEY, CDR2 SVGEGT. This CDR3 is CGTGQGFQPQHF. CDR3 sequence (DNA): TGTGGGACGGGACAGGGGTTTCAGCCCCAGCATTTT.

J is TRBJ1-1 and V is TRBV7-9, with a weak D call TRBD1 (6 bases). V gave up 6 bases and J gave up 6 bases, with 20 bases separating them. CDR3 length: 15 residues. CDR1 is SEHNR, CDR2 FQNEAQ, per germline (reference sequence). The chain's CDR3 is CASSLRGGRSSEAFF. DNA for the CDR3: TGTGCCAGCAGTCTAAGGGGGGGAAGGAGCTCTGAAGCTTTCTTT.

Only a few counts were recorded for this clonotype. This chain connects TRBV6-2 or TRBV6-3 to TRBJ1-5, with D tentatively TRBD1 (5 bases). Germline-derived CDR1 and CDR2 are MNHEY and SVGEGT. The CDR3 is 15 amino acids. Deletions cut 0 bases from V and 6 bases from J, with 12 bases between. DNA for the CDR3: TGTGCCAGCAGTTACTCGACAATGGGGGTTCAGCCCCAGCATTTT. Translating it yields CASSYSTMGVQPQHF.

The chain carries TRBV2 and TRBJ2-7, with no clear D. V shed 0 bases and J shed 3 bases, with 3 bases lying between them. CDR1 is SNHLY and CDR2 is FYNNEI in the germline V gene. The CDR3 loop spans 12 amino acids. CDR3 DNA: TGTGCCAGCAGTGAAGCGGGCTACGAGCAGTACTTC. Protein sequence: CASSEAGYEQYF.

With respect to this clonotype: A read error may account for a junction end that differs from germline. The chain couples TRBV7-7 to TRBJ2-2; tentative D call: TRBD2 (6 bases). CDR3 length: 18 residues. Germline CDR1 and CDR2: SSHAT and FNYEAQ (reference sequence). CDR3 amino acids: CASSPDRRGLPQTGELFF. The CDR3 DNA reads TGTGCTAGCAGCCCCGATCGCCGGGGACTCCCACAGACCGGGGAGCTGTTTTTT.

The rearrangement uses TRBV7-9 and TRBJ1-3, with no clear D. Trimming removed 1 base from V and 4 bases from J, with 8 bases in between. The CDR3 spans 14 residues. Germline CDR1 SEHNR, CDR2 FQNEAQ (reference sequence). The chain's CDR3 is CASSLELDGNTIYF. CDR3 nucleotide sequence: TGTGCCAGCAGCTTAGAGTTGGACGGAAACACCATATATTTT.

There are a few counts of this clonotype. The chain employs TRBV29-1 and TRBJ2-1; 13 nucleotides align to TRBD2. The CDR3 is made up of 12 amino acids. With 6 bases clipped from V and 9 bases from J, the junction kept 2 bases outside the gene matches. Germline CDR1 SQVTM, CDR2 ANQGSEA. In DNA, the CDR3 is TGCAGCGTGGGGACTAGCGGGGTTGAGCAGTTCTTC. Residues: CSVGTSGVEQFF.

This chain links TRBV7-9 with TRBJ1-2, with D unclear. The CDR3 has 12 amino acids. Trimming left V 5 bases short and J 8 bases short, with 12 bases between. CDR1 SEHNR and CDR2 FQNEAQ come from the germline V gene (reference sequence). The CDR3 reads CASSRAVWGYTF. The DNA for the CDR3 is TGTGCCAGCAGCCGCGCAGTTTGGGGCTACACCTTC.

The CDR3 sequence is CSVEDWETDTQYF. In nucleotides, the CDR3 is TGCAGCGTTGAAGACTGGGAGACAGATACGCAGTATTTT. The genes are TRBV29-1 and TRBJ2-3, with D possibly TRBD2 on 5 matching bases. The CDR3 is made up of 13 amino acids. Germline V gene sequence: CDR1 SQVTM, CDR2 ANQGSEA. V was pared by 0 bases and J by 3 bases, with 7 bases between.

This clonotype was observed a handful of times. For the CDR3, the DNA is TGTGCCAGTATGGAGAGGAAGGGATGGAATGAGCAGTTCTTC. Its protein product is CASMERKGWNEQFF. V and J are TRBV19 and TRBJ2-1; D is uncertain. The CDR3 is 14 residues long. With 7 bases removed from V and 7 bases from J, the gap between germline ends came to 17 bases. Germline loops: CDR1 LNHDA, CDR2 SQIVND (reference sequence). The full variable domain, rest sourced from reference TRBV19 and TRBJ2-1, is DGGITQSPKYLFRKEGQNVTLSCEQNLNHDAMYWYRQDPGQGLRLIYYSQIVNDFQKGDIAEGYSVSREKKESFPLTVTSAQKNPTAFYLCASMERKGWNEQFFGPGTRLTVL.

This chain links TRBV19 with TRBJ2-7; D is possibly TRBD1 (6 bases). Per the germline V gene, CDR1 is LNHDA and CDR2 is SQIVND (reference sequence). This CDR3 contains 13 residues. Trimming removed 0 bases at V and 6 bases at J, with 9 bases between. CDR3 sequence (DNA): TGTGCCAGTAGTATAGAACAGGGTAGCGAGCAGTACTTC. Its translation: CASSIEQGSEQYF.

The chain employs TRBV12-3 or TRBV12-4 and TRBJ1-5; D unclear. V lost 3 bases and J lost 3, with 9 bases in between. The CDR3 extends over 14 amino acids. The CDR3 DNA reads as TGTGCCAGCAGTTTTTCAGTTTACAATCAGCCCCAGCATTTT. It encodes CASSFSVYNQPQHF.

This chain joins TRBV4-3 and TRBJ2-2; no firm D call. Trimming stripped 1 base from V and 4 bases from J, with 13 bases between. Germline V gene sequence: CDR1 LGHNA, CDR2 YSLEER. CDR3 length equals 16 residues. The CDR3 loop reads CASSQVTGLGTGELFF. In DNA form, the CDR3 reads TGCGCCAGCAGCCAAGTGACTGGGCTAGGCACCGGGGAGCTGTTTTTT.